Each of the 20 T cell receptor beta chains below was sequenced from the same sample in a study of cytomegalovirus exposure and HLA in healthy donors. Use of 60 Vbeta and 13 Jbeta primers characterized the PCR. Generated by immunoSEQ multiplex PCR, the TCRdb table keeps only in-frame clones and is missing some. The sample table includes roughly 50,000 clones. Sequencing used PBMCs. The source of these receptors is a man in his forties in good health and CMV-seropositive.

The chain employs TRBV6-5 and TRBJ2-5; D is possibly TRBD1 (5 bases). Trimming cost V 5 bases and J 5 bases, with 9 bases left between them. Germline V CDR1 and CDR2: MNHEY, SVGAGI. This CDR3 region has 12 residues. CDR3 nucleotide sequence: TGTGCCAGCAGTGGGAAGGGGGAGACCCAGTACTTC. Translated, it gives CASSGKGETQYF.

This sequence joins TRBV28 and TRBJ2-3, with TRBD2 matching 8 bases. Germline CDR1 MDHEN, CDR2 SYDVKM. Trimming cost V 8 bases and J 3 bases; bases outside gene matches: 7. The CDR3 is made up of 14 amino acids. CDR3 DNA sequence: TGTGCCAGCTCGCCGGGAGGGAAAACAGATACGCAGTATTTT. It is translated as CASSPGGKTDTQYF.

The J gene is TRBJ1-5, the V gene TRBV28; D not certain. Germline values: CDR1 MDHEN, CDR2 SYDVKM. V shed 5 bases and J shed 7 bases, with 15 bases lying between them. The CDR3 spans 14 residues. The CDR3 here is CASSPRKGGQPQHF. In nucleotides, the CDR3 is TGTGCCAGCAGTCCTCGGAAGGGCGGGCAGCCCCAGCATTTT. The full variable domain, with the rest looked up from reference TRBV28 and TRBJ1-5, is DVKVTQSSRYLVKRTGEKVFLECVQDMDHENMFWYRQDPGLGLRLIYFSYDVKMKEKGDIPEGYSVSREKKERFSLILESASTNQTSMYLCASSPRKGGQPQHFGDGTRLSIL.

The rearrangement links TRBV5-6 to TRBJ1-5, with no clear D. The CDR3 length is 15 residues. CDR1 and CDR2 (germline): SGHDT, YYEEEE. V lost 0 bases to trimming and J lost 6 bases, with 13 bases between them. CDR3 in amino acids: CASSLGGGYGQPQHF. As DNA, the CDR3 is TGTGCCAGCAGCTTGGGTGGAGGGTATGGTCAGCCCCAGCATTTT.

The chain recombines TRBV19 with TRBJ1-5; 9 nucleotides agree with TRBD1. This CDR3 comprises 13 residues. V trimming: 10 bases; J trimming: 7 bases; junction bases outside the gene matches: 8. Germline CDR1 is LNHDA and CDR2 is SQIVND (reference sequence). DNA of the CDR3: TGTGCCACTTCCGACAGGGGGAGGCAGCCCCAGCATTTT. This gives the protein CATSDRGRQPQHF.

The chain combines TRBV28 with TRBJ1-1; 9 bases map to TRBD1. The germline CDR1 and CDR2 sequences are MDHEN and SYDVKM. CDR3 size: 12 residues. The junction had 5 bases not matched to a gene; V was cut back by 4 bases and J by 11 bases. CDR3 loop: CASSYGQGTAFF. The CDR3 nucleotides are TGTGCCAGCAGTTACGGACAGGGGACGGCTTTCTTT. Complete variable domain (other parts from reference TRBV28 and TRBJ1-1): DVKVTQSSRYLVKRTGEKVFLECVQDMDHENMFWYRQDPGLGLRLIYFSYDVKMKEKGDIPEGYSVSREKKERFSLILESASTNQTSMYLCASSYGQGTAFFGQGTRLTVV.

The chain joins TRBV5-1 to TRBJ1-6; 7 positions match TRBD1. The ends lost 4 bases at V and 3 bases at J; junction bases unmatched: 13. Germline loops: CDR1 SGHRS, CDR2 YFSETQ. The CDR3 runs 18 residues. This CDR3 is CASSPGHGTELYNSPLHF. DNA for the CDR3: TGCGCCAGCAGCCCTGGTCATGGGACAGAACTCTATAATTCACCCCTCCACTTT.

The chain uses TRBV6-1 and TRBJ1-1; 8 bases fit TRBD1. Germline CDR1 MNHNS, CDR2 SASEGT. J was trimmed by 5 bases and V by 2 bases; bases with no gene match: 13. This CDR3 comprises 17 residues. CDR3 DNA: TGTGCCAGCAGTGAAAATCGGAGGACAGGGAGGGTTACTGAAGCTTTCTTT. As protein: CASSENRRTGRVTEAFF.

The CDR3 loop is CAWNRGAKETQYF. The CDR3 region has the DNA TGTGCCTGGAACCGCGGGGCAAAAGAGACCCAGTACTTC. V is TRBV30 and J is TRBJ2-5; D perhaps matches TRBD2 (6 bases). The V and J ends lost 4 bases and 3 bases respectively, with 12 bases between them. The germline CDR1 and CDR2 sequences are GTSNPN and SVGIG (reference sequence). This CDR3 region has 13 residues.

The V call is TRBV5-1, the J call TRBJ2-7; 7 bases match TRBD2. The germline gives CDR1 SGHRS, CDR2 YFSETQ. The CDR3 has 14 residues. V shed 1 base and J 2 bases; nucleotides not matched to a gene: 3. This CDR3 is CASSLRGEPYEQYF. Here the CDR3 DNA reads TGCGCCAGCAGCTTGCGGGGGGAGCCCTACGAGCAGTACTTC.

This chain uses TRBV6-5 with TRBJ2-7; 10 bases match TRBD2. Germline loops: CDR1 MNHEY, CDR2 SVGAGI. V lost 6 bases and J lost 2; bases outside the gene matches: 4. This CDR3 region has 14 residues. In DNA, the CDR3 is TGTGCCAGCAGCTCCGGGACTAGCGCCTACGAGCAGTACTTC. This encodes CASSSGTSAYEQYF.

The chain recombines TRBV4-2 with TRBJ2-5, with 12 bases identical to TRBD2. Losses at the gene ends were 4 bases for V and 2 bases for J; bases not matched to a gene: 11. Per the germline V gene, CDR1 is LGHNA and CDR2 is YNFKEQ. The CDR3 is made up of 18 amino acids. This CDR3 is CASSPGPSGGAEQETQYF. The DNA for the CDR3 is TGTGCCAGCAGCCCCGGGCCTAGCGGGGGGGCAGAGCAAGAGACCCAGTACTTC.

The chain combines TRBV29-1 with TRBJ2-5; the match to TRBD2 covers 10 bases. In germline, CDR1 is SQVTM, CDR2 ANQGSEA. J lost 2 bases, V lost 2 bases, and 5 bases had no gene match. The length of the CDR3 is 15 residues. The CDR3 loop reads CSVERAAGGQETQYF. The CDR3 DNA follows: TGCAGCGTTGAACGAGCAGCGGGGGGGCAAGAGACCCAGTACTTC.

The rearrangement uses TRBV2 and TRBJ1-1, with no clear D. CDR3 length: 13 amino acids. From germline, CDR1 is SNHLY and CDR2 FYNNEI. Trimming pared 1 base from V and 4 bases from J, leaving 7 bases between. In DNA, the CDR3 is TGTGCCAGCAGTGAAGGTCACAGCACTGAAGCTTTCTTT. This encodes CASSEGHSTEAFF.

The genes are TRBV14 and TRBJ2-7; TRBD2 matches 10 bases. V lost 5 bases and J lost 5; bases outside the gene matches: 9. Germline-derived CDR1 and CDR2 are SGHDN and FVKESK. The CDR3 is made up of 15 amino acids. The CDR3 protein is CASSEAAGGLNEQYF. CDR3 DNA: TGTGCCAGCAGCGAAGCAGCGGGAGGGCTGAACGAGCAGTACTTC.

The gene calls are TRBV7-9 and TRBJ2-5, with 7 bases fitting TRBD1. TRBJ2-7 matches the DNA end more closely, so the J call is doubtful. Germline CDR1 SEHNR, CDR2 FQNEAQ (reference sequence). The CDR3 spans 15 residues. Written as DNA, the CDR3 is TGTGCCAGCAGCTTAGGGCCGGGACAGCTTAACGAGCAGTACTTC. Residues: CASSLGPGQLNEQYF.

CDR3 bases: TGCGCCAGCAGCCATAGCGGGAGAGGAGTGGACGAGCAGTACTTC. Residues: CASSHSGRGVDEQYF. The chain joins TRBV4-1 to TRBJ2-7, with 9 bases matching TRBD2. The CDR3 loop spans 15 amino acids. V lost 3 bases, J lost 5 bases, and 8 bases stayed unmatched. Looked up from germline, CDR1 is MGHRA and CDR2 is YSYEKL.

V is TRBV27 and J is TRBJ2-7, with 11 positions matching TRBD2. The ends lost 0 bases at V and 5 bases at J; junction bases unmatched: 9. Germline loops: CDR1 MNHEY, CDR2 SMNVEV (reference sequence). CDR3 length: 17 residues. The DNA for the CDR3 is TGTGCCAGCAGTTTATCCCCTGCACTAGCGGGAGTCGACGAGCAGTACTTC. Residues: CASSLSPALAGVDEQYF.

The chain is built from TRBV7-9 and TRBJ1-3, with a tentative D call TRBD1 (5 bases). Trimming shortened V by 1 base and J by 3 bases, and 7 bases separated the two germline ends. This CDR3 region has 14 residues. CDR1 is SEHNR, CDR2 FQNEAQ, per germline (reference sequence). DNA for the CDR3: TGTGCCAGCAGCTTAGGCAGGGATGGAAACACCATATATTTT. Amino acid sequence: CASSLGRDGNTIYF. Based on the CDR3 plus reference TRBV7-9 and TRBJ1-3, the full variable domain is DTGVSQNPRHKITKRGQNVTFRCDPISEHNRLYWYRQTLGQGPEFLTYFQNEAQLEKSRLLSDRFSAERPKGSFSTLEIQRTEQGDSAMYLCASSLGRDGNTIYFGEGSWLTVV.

This chain uses TRBV9 with TRBJ2-7; 8 nucleotides line up with TRBD1. This CDR3 spans 15 amino acids. Unmatched junction bases numbered 11, after V lost 4 bases and J lost 5 bases. From germline, CDR1 is SGDLS and CDR2 YYNGEE. The DNA of the CDR3 is TGTGCCAGCAGCCCACTGGACAGGGCCCACGACGAGCAGTACTTC. Translating gives CASSPLDRAHDEQYF.